The present T cell receptor (beta chain) was sequenced within a study of T cell responses to AZD1222 COVID-19 vaccine. Germline loops: CDR1 SGHAT, CDR2 FQNNGV. Deletions cut 0 bases from V and 3 bases from J, with 12 bases between. This CDR3 spans 15 amino acids. The table lists this clone with a count of one. Clones were read by immunoSEQ multiplex PCR, and TCRdb kept only the in-frame ones, dropping some. The sample holds about 120,000 clones, approximately 90% seen once. The sequenced sample was peripheral blood, obtained on day 0 of AZD1222 vaccination. V is TRBV11-2 and J is TRBJ2-7; D is possibly TRBD1 (6 bases). The receptor's source is an adult in good health. CDR3 protein: CASSLDQGLFYEQYF. The CDR3, as DNA: TGTGCCAGCAGCTTAGATCAGGGGCTCTTCTACGAGCAGTACTTC.